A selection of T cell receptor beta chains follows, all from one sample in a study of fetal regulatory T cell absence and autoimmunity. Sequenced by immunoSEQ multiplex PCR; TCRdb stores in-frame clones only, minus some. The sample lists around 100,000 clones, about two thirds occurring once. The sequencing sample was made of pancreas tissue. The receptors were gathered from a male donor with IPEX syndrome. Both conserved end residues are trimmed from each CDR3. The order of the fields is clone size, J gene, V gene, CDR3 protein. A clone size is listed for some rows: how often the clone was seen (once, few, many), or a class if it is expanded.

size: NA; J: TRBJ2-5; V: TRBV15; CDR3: ATSRPGQTQETQY
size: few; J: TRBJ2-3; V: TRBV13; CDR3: ASSLLAGADTQY
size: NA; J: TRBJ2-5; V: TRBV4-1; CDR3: ASSPRLAGLQETQY
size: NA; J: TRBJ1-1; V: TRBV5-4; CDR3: ASSSDTMNTEAF
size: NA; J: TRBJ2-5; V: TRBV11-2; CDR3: ASSLGSDIQY
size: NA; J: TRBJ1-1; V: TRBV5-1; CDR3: ASSRDRVNTEAF
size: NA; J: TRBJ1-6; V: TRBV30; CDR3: AWSAGTGAFGSPLH
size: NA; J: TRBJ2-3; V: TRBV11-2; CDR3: ASSLGGRARDTQY
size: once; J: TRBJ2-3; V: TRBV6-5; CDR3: ASSEPTQY
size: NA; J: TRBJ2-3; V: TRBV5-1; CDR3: ASYQRTDTQY